One and the same sample provided the 23 T cell receptor beta chains below, sequenced in a study of T cell repertoires in cytomegalovirus infection. TCRdb re-derived calls from the reads in MiXCR, one entry per CDR3 protein. In the table there are 150,000 or so distinct CDR3 sequences, about 6% of which are singletons. Sequenced input: PBMCs. All receptors come from a human donor in good health (CMV status not recorded). Some clones in this sample may be carry-over from other donors' samples.

This clonotype was recorded at least ten times. The CDR3 nucleotides read TGTGCCAGTAGTGAACTTAGGGGGCAGCGGAATTCACCCCTCCACTTT. It yields the protein CASSELRGQRNSPLHF. The chain carries TRBV19 and TRBJ1-6; TRBD1 aligns across 7 bases. Germline trimming cut 5 bases from V and 7 bases from J; bases unmatched to any gene: 11. CDR1 is LNHDA, CDR2 SQIVND, per germline (reference sequence). This CDR3 is built from 16 residues. The variable domain in full, completed from reference TRBV19 and TRBJ1-6, reads DGGITQSPKYLFRKEGQNVTLSCEQNLNHDAMYWYRQDPGQGLRLIYYSQIVNDFQKGDIAEGYSVSREKKESFPLTVTSAQKNPTAFYLCASSELRGQRNSPLHFGNGTRLTVT.

The chain combines TRBV29-1 with TRBJ2-5, with 7 positions matching TRBD2. Germline V gene sequence: CDR1 SQVTM, CDR2 ANQGSEA. This CDR3 is 14 amino acids long. The V segment lost 3 bases and the J segment 1 base; nucleotides outside the gene matches: 5. CDR3 residues: CSVEGLAAQETQYF. The CDR3 coding sequence is TGCAGCGTTGAGGGGCTAGCGGCCCAAGAGACCCAGTACTTC.

This clonotype occurred many times. The chain uses TRBV7-3 and TRBJ1-6, with TRBD1 matching 8 bases. Germline values: CDR1 SGHTA, CDR2 FQGTGA. V trimming: 4 bases; J trimming: 5 bases; junction bases outside the gene matches: 4. This CDR3 spans 15 amino acids. CDR3: CASSSMDRDNSPLHF. In nucleotides, the CDR3 is TGTGCCAGCAGCTCAATGGACAGGGATAATTCACCCCTCCACTTT.

There are many counts of this clonotype. The J gene is TRBJ1-2, the V gene TRBV5-4; possibly TRBD1 for D (5 bases). The germline gives CDR1 SGHNT, CDR2 YYREEE (reference sequence). V dropped 0 bases and J dropped 7 bases, with 10 bases sitting between them. The CDR3 covers 13 residues. In DNA form, the CDR3 reads TGTGCCAGCAGCTTGGTCCAGGGTGGTGGCTACACCTTC. Amino acids: CASSLVQGGGYTF.

This clonotype was observed a handful of times. The chain employs TRBV20-1 and TRBJ2-3; 12 nucleotides match TRBD2. The V and J ends lost 0 bases and 4 bases, in that order; junction bases with no gene match: 5. Germline-derived CDR1 and CDR2 are DFQATT and SNEGSKA (reference sequence). The CDR3 is 16 residues long. The CDR3 loop is CSARDTLAGGPDTQYF. The DNA of the CDR3 is TGCAGTGCTAGAGATACCCTAGCGGGGGGGCCAGATACGCAGTATTTT.

This clonotype was seen repeatedly, ten times or more. V usage is TRBV5-4 and J usage is TRBJ2-3; 7 bases line up with TRBD2. CDR3 length equals 15 residues. V gave up 0 bases and J gave up 5 bases; unmatched junction bases: 6. Looked up from germline, CDR1 is SGHNT and CDR2 is YYREEE (reference sequence). CDR3 DNA: TGTGCCAGCAGCTTGGGCGGGGGTATGGAAGATACGCAGTATTTT. Its translation: CASSLGGGMEDTQYF.

This clonotype was seen many times. The gene calls are TRBV7-6 and TRBJ2-2; TRBD2 agrees at 7 bases. J lost 7 bases, V lost 4 bases, and 24 bases had no gene match. In germline, CDR1 is SGHVS, CDR2 FNYEAQ. This CDR3 is 20 amino acids long. CDR3 amino acids: CASSSRLRLRAQPGGGELFF. CDR3 sequence (DNA): TGTGCCAGCAGCTCCCGACTGAGGCTGAGGGCCCAACCGGGAGGCGGGGAGCTGTTTTTT. The full variable domain, in which reference TRBV7-6 and TRBJ2-2 provide the parts outside the CDR3, is GAGVSQSPRYKVTKRGQDVALRCDPISGHVSLYWYRQALGQGPEFLTYFNYEAQQDKSGLPNDRFSAERPEGSISTLTIQRTEQRDSAMYRCASSSRLRLRAQPGGGELFFGEGSRLTVL.

This clonotype was recorded at least ten times. This rearrangement joins TRBV18 to TRBJ2-7; unclear D gene. CDR1 is KGHSH and CDR2 is LQKENI in the germline V gene. The V end was cut by 4 bases, the J end by 5 bases, with 12 bases between. The length of the CDR3 is 13 residues. The CDR3 loop is CASSLKGPDEQYF. DNA for the CDR3: TGTGCCAGCTCACTGAAAGGTCCGGACGAGCAGTACTTC.

This rearrangement joins TRBV20-1 to TRBJ1-1, with 10 bases identical to TRBD1. V lost 8 bases to trimming and J lost 5 bases; unmatched junction nucleotides: 14. Germline V gene sequence: CDR1 DFQATT, CDR2 SNEGSKA (reference sequence). The CDR3 covers 15 residues. The CDR3 bases are TGCAGTCAGTCCCGGACAGGGGGTCGAGCGACTGAAGCTTTCTTT. Protein: CSQSRTGGRATEAFF.

The chain couples TRBV5-7 to TRBJ1-2; D is unclear. TRBV5-7 is sorted into the ORF group, with uncertain function. Trimming shortened V by 6 bases and J by 7 bases, and 13 bases separated the two germline ends. The CDR3 is 12 residues long. DNA for the CDR3: TGTGCCAGCAACGGAGGGCTTGGTGGCTACACCTTC. It yields the protein CASNGGLGGYTF.

This rearrangement joins TRBV12-5 to TRBJ2-3, with D possibly being TRBD1 (6 bases). The V gene's germline CDR1 is LGHNT and CDR2 FRNRAP. The CDR3 is 14 residues long. V was cut by 5 bases and J by 3 bases, with 12 bases left in between. This CDR3 is CASGDRTKTDTQYF. CDR3 sequence (DNA): TGTGCTAGTGGTGACAGGACCAAAACAGATACGCAGTATTTT.

The chain combines TRBV6-2 or TRBV6-3 with TRBJ1-1; D remains ambiguous. Trimming took 6 bases from V and 7 from J, leaving 12 bases between them. The CDR3 loop spans 12 amino acids. CDR1 is MNHEY, CDR2 SVGEGT, per germline. This CDR3 reads CASSMSQFEAFF. As DNA, the CDR3 is TGTGCCAGCAGCATGTCACAGTTTGAAGCTTTCTTT.

This clonotype came up a few times. Here the CDR3 reads CASRTRGWLREQYF. Here the CDR3 DNA reads TGTGCCAGCAGGACCCGAGGTTGGTTGCGCGAGCAGTACTTC. The chain couples TRBV6-2 or TRBV6-3 to TRBJ2-7; D is ambiguous. The CDR3 covers 14 residues. CDR1 and CDR2 (germline): MNHEY, SVGEGT. V lost 6 bases to trimming and J lost 6 bases, with 18 bases between them.

V and J are TRBV6-8 and TRBJ2-7; D is possibly TRBD1 (5 bases). V dropped 6 bases and J dropped 3 bases, with 24 bases sitting between them. Germline V gene data show CDR1 as MNHGY and CDR2 as SAAAGT. The CDR3 consists of 17 residues. The CDR3 reads CASRPRRANREYYEQYF. The CDR3 bases are TGTGCCAGCAGACCCCGCAGGGCGAATCGAGAATACTACGAGCAGTACTTC.

In this sample, this clonotype turned up a few times. The chain carries TRBV6-1 and TRBJ2-7; tentatively, D is TRBD2 (7 bases). This CDR3 comprises 14 residues. Trimming removed 7 bases at V and 0 bases at J, with 13 bases between. The germline V gene has CDR1 MNHNS and CDR2 SASEGT. CDR3: CASIIRGGSYEQYF. As DNA, the CDR3 is TGTGCCAGCATCATAAGGGGGGGCTCCTACGAGCAGTACTTC.

In this sample, this clonotype turned up many times. The chain couples TRBV15 to TRBJ1-1, with D unresolved. Germline assignment: CDR1 LNHNV and CDR2 YYDKDF (reference sequence). V lost 0 bases and J 0 bases, leaving 8 bases between the germline ends. CDR3 length: 15 amino acids. The chain's CDR3 is CATSRDQVMNTEAFF. The CDR3 nucleotides read TGTGCCACCAGCAGAGATCAGGTCATGAACACTGAAGCTTTCTTT.

This clonotype was observed a few times. This sequence joins TRBV28 and TRBJ1-1; D not certain. The germline V gene encodes CDR1 MDHEN and CDR2 SYDVKM. This CDR3 contains 12 residues. V was pared by 6 bases and J by 0 bases, with 5 bases between. This CDR3 reads CASSQVNTEAFF. In DNA form, the CDR3 reads TGTGCCAGCAGCCAGGTGAACACTGAAGCTTTCTTT.

This clonotype has only a few counts. This chain links TRBV14 with TRBJ2-5; possible D gene TRBD2, 7 bases. Trimming took off 0 bases at V and 4 bases at J, with 21 bases between the two ends. Germline-derived CDR1 and CDR2 are SGHDN and FVKESK. The length of the CDR3 is 18 residues. The CDR3 bases are TGTGCCAGCAGCCAAGATATTATGGCGGGGGCCGTAGTAGAGACCCAGTACTTC. It is translated as CASSQDIMAGAVVETQYF. Full variable domain (rest looked up from reference TRBV14 and TRBJ2-5): EAGVTQFPSHSVIEKGQTVTLRCDPISGHDNLYWYRRVMGKEIKFLLHFVKESKQDESGMPNNRFLAERTGGTYSTLKVQPAELEDSGVYFCASSQDIMAGAVVETQYFGPGTRLLVL.

This clonotype appeared many times. This chain joins TRBV20-1 and TRBJ1-4; 8 bases are shared with TRBD1. V lost 3 bases, J lost 5 bases, and 5 bases stayed unmatched. The CDR3 spans 14 residues. Germline V lookup: CDR1 DFQATT, CDR2 SNEGSKA (reference sequence). CDR3: CSARRTGRNEKLFF. DNA for the CDR3: TGCAGTGCTAGGCGGACAGGGAGGAATGAAAAACTGTTTTTT.

This clonotype was observed many times. The J gene is TRBJ2-7, the V gene TRBV7-2; D might be TRBD2 (6 bases). CDR3 size: 15 residues. The germline V gene encodes CDR1 SGHTA and CDR2 FQGNSA. V lost 4 bases and J lost 3, with 16 bases in between. CDR3 loop: CASSSGRRDFYEQYF. In DNA form, the CDR3 reads TGTGCCAGCAGCTCAGGCCGACGGGACTTCTACGAGCAGTACTTC.

The chain recombines TRBV20-1 with TRBJ2-7; unclear D gene. Germline V gene lookup returns CDR1 DFQATT and CDR2 SNEGSKA (reference sequence). The CDR3 consists of 13 residues. Trimming removed 1 base at V and 3 bases at J, with 10 bases between. The CDR3 reads CSARVRGSYEQYF. CDR3 DNA sequence: TGCAGTGCTAGAGTACGCGGCAGCTACGAGCAGTACTTC.

V is TRBV7-2 and J is TRBJ2-5; 12 bases map to TRBD2. The CDR3 sequence is 17 residues long. CDR1 SGHTA and CDR2 FQGNSA come from the germline V gene. J was trimmed by 4 bases and V by 6 bases; bases with no gene match: 12. The CDR3 DNA follows: TGTGCCAGCAGTACCGGACTAGCGGGGATCAAGCTAGAGACCCAGTACTTC. Translated: CASSTGLAGIKLETQYF. Filled out from reference TRBV7-2 and TRBJ2-5, the complete variable domain reads GAGVSQSPSNKVTEKGKDVELRCDPISGHTALYWYRQSLGQGLEFLIYFQGNSAPDKSGLPSDRFSAERTGGSVSTLTIQRTQQEDSAVYLCASSTGLAGIKLETQYFGPGTRLLVL.

This clonotype was seen repeatedly, ten times or more. The V call is TRBV7-8, the J call TRBJ2-3; 7 bases agree with TRBD2. Looked up from germline, CDR1 is SGHVS and CDR2 is FQNEAQ. Trimming removed 5 bases from V and 5 bases from J; junction bases left unmatched: 7. This CDR3 is 14 amino acids long. The CDR3 nucleotides are TGTGCCAGCAGCCCCGAGCGGGGAAGAGATACGCAGTATTTT. It codes for CASSPERGRDTQYF.